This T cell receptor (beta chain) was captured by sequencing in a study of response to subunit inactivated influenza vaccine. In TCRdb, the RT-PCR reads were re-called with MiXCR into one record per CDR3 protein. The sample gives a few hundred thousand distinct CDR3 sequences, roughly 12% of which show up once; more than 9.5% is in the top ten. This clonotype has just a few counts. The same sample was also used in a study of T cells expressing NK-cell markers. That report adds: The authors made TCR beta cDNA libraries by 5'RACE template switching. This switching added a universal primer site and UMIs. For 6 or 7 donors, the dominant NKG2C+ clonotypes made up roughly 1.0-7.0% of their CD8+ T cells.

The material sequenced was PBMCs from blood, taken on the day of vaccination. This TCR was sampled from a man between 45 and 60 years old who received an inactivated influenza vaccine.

Here the CDR3 DNA reads TGTGCCAGCAGCCGTACTCGCGACGATAGAAACTATAATTCACCCCTCCACTTT. As protein: CASSRTRDDRNYNSPLHF. The genes are TRBV6-1 and TRBJ1-6, with no clear D. V gave up 6 bases and J gave up 3 bases, with 21 bases separating them. This CDR3 comprises 18 residues. From germline, CDR1 is MNHNS and CDR2 SASEGT.